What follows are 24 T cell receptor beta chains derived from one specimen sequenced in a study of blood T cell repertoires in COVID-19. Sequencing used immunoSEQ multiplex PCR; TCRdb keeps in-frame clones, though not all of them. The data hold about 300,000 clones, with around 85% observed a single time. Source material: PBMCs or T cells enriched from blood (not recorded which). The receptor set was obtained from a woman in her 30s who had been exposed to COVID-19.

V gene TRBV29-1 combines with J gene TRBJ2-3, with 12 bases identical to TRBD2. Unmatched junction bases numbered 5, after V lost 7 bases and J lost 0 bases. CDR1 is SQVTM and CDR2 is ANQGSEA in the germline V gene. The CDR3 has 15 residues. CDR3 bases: TGCAGCGCCCGGACTAGCGGGATGAGCACAGATACGCAGTATTTT. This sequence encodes CSARTSGMSTDTQYF.

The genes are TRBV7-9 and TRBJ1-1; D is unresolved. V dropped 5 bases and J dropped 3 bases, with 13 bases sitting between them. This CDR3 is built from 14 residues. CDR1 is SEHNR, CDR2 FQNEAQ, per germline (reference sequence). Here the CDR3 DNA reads TGTGCCAGCAGCCCAACCGGGAGGGACACTGAAGCTTTCTTT. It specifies CASSPTGRDTEAFF.

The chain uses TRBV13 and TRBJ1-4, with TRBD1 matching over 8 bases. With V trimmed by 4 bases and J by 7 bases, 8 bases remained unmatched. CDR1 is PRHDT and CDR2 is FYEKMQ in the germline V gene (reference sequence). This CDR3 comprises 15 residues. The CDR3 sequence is CASSSPGQGGEKLFF. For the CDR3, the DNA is TGTGCCAGCAGCTCGCCCGGACAGGGTGGTGAAAAACTGTTTTTT.

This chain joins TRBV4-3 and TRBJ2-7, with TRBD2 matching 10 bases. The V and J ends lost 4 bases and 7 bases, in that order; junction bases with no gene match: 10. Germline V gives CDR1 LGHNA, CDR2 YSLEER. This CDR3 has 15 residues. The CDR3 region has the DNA TGCGCCAGCAGCCTTTCTAGCGGGGGAACTGGAGAGCAGTACTTC. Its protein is CASSLSSGGTGEQYF.

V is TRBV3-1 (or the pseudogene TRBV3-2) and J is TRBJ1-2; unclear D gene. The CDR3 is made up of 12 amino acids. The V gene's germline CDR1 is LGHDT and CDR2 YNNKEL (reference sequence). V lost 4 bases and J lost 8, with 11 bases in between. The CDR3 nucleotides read TGTGCCAGCAGCCGAGTGAGAGAAGGCTACACCTTC. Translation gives CASSRVREGYTF.

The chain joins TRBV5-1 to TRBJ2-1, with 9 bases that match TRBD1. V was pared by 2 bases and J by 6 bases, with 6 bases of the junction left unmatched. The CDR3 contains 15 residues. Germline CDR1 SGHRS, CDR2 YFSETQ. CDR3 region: CASSFGTGSRNEQFF. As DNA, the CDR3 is TGCGCCAGCAGCTTCGGGACAGGGAGTCGCAATGAGCAGTTCTTC.

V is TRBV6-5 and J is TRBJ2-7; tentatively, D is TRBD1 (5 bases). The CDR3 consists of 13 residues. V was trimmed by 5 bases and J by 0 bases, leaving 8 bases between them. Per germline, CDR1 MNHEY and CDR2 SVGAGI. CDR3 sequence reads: CASSQGPSYEQYF. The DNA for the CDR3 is TGTGCCAGCAGTCAGGGCCCCTCCTACGAGCAGTACTTC.

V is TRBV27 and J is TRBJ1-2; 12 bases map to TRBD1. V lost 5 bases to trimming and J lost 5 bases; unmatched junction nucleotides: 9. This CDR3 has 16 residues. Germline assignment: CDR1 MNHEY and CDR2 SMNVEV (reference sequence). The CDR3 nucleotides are TGTGCCAGCAGTCCTCCGGGACAGGGGGCGTTGTATGGCTACACCTTC. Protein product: CASSPPGQGALYGYTF.

The CDR3 coding sequence is TGTGCCAGCAGTTTCCCAGGGCGTGAAGCTTTCTTT. The encoded protein is CASSFPGREAFF. V gene TRBV6-5 combines with J gene TRBJ1-1; TRBD1 might be the D (5 bases). Germline values: CDR1 MNHEY, CDR2 SVGAGI. Trimming took 4 bases from V and 7 from J, leaving 10 bases between them. The CDR3 spans 12 residues.

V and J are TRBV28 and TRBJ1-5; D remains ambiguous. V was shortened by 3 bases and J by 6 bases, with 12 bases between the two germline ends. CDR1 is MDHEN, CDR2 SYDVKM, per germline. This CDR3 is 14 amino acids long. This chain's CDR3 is CASSLSQLTQPQHF. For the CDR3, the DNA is TGTGCCAGCAGTTTGAGTCAACTCACTCAGCCCCAGCATTTT.

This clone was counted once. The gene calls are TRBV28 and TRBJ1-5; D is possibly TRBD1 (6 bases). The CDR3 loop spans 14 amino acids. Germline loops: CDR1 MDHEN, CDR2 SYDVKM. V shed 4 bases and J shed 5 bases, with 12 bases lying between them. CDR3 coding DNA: TGTGCCAGCAGTTCTATACAGGGAGATCAGCCCCAGCATTTT. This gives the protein CASSSIQGDQPQHF.

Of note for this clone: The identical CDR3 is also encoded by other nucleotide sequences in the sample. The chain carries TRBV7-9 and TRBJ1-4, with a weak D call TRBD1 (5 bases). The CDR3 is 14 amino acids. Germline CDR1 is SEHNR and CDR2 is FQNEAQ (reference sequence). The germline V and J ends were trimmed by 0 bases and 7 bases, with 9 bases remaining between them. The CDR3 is CASSLAREGEKLFF. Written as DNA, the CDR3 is TGTGCCAGCAGCTTAGCCAGGGAGGGTGAAAAACTGTTTTTT.

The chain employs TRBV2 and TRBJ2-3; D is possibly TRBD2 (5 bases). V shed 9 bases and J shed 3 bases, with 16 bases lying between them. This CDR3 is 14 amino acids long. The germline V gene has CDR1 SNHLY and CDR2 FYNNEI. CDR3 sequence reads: CARTLGSGTDTQYF. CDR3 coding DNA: TGTGCCAGGACCCTGGGGAGTGGTACAGATACGCAGTATTTT.

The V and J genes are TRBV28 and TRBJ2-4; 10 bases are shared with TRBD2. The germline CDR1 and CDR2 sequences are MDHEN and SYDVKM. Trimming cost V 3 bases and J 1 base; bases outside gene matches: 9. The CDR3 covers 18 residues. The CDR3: CASSFGASGGLAKNIQYF. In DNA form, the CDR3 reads TGTGCCAGCAGTTTCGGGGCTAGCGGGGGTTTGGCCAAAAACATTCAGTACTTC.

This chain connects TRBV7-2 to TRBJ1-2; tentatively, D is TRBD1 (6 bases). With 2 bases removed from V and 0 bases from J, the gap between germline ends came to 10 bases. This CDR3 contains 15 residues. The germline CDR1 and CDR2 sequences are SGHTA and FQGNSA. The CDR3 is CASSLWTATNYGYTF. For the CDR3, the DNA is TGTGCCAGCAGCTTATGGACAGCTACTAACTATGGCTACACCTTC. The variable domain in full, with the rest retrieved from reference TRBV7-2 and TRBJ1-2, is GAGVSQSPSNKVTEKGKDVELRCDPISGHTALYWYRQSLGQGLEFLIYFQGNSAPDKSGLPSDRFSAERTGGSVSTLTIQRTQQEDSAVYLCASSLWTATNYGYTFGSGTRLTVV.

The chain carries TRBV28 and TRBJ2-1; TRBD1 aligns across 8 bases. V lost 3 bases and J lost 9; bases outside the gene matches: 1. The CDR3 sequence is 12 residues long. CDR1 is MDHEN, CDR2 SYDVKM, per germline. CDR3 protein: CASSFTGGEQFF. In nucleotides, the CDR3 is TGTGCCAGCAGTTTCACAGGGGGTGAGCAGTTCTTC.

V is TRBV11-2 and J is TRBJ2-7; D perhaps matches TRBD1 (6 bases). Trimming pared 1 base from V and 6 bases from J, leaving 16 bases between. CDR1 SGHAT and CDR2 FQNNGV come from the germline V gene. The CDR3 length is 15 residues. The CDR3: CASSLVRGISAEQYF. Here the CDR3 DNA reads TGTGCCAGCAGCTTAGTGAGGGGGATTTCAGCCGAGCAGTACTTC.

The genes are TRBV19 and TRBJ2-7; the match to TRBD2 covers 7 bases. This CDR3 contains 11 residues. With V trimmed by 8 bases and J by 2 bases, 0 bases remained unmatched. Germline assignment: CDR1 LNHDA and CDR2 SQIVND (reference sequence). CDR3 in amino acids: CASGTTYEQYF. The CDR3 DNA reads TGTGCCAGTGGGACTACCTACGAGCAGTACTTC.

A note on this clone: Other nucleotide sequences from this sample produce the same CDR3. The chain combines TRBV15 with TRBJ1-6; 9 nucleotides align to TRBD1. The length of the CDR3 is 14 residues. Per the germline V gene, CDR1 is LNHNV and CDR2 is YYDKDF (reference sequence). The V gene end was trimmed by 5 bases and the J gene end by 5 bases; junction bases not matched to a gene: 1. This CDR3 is CATSRDRDNSPLHF. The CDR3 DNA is TGTGCCACCAGCCGGGACAGGGATAATTCACCCCTCCACTTT.

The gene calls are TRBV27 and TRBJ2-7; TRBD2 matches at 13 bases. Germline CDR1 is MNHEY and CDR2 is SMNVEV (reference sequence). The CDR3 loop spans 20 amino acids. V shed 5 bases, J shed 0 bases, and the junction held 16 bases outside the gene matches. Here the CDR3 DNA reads TGTGCCAGCAGTCAGAGACGGCTACTAGCGGGGGGGCAACGCTCCTACGAGCAGTACTTC. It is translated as CASSQRRLLAGGQRSYEQYF.

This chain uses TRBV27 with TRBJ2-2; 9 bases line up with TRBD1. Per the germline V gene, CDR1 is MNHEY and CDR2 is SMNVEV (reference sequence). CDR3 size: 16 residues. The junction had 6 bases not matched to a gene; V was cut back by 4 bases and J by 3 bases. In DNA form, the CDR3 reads TGTGCCAGCAGTTGGTTGGGACAGGGAGACACCGGGGAGCTGTTTTTT. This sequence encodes CASSWLGQGDTGELFF.

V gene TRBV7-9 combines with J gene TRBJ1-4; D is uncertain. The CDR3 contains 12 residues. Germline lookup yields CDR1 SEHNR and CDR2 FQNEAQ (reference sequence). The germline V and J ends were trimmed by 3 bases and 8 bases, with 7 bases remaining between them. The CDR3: CASSFSREKLFF. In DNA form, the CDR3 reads TGTGCCAGCAGCTTTAGTCGGGAAAAACTGTTTTTT.

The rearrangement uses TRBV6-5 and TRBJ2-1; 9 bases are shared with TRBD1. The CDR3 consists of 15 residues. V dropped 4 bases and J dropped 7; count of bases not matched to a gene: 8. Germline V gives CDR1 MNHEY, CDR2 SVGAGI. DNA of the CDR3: TGTGCCAGCAGTTCATCCGGGACAGGGCGGAATGAGCAGTTCTTC. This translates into CASSSSGTGRNEQFF.

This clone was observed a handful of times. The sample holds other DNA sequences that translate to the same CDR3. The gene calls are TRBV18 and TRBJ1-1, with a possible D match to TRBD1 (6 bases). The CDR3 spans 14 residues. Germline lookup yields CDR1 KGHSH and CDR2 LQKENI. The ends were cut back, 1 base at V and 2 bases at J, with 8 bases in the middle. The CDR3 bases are TGTGCCAGCTCACCACAAGGGGGAAACACTGAAGCTTTCTTT. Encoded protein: CASSPQGGNTEAFF.